This paragraph covers one T cell receptor (beta chain) sequence. The sample originates from a study of OX40 agonist ivuxolimab in advanced cancers. Study summary: Patients were infused with ivuxolimab every 2 weeks at 0.01 to 10 mg/kg.

Only in-frame clones appear in the TCRdb table, and some are missing; sequencing was by immunoSEQ multiplex PCR. Of 84,000 or so clones in the sample, about 88% were seen once. At baseline, cycle 4 day 1, and cycle 7 day 1, blood was sampled. CDR1 SGDLS and CDR2 YYNGEE come from the germline V gene. The CDR3 runs to 16 residues. V was pared by 3 bases and J by 3 bases, with 3 bases of the junction left unmatched. V is TRBV9 and J is TRBJ2-2, with 12 nucleotides matching TRBD2. This receptor was taken from an adult with an advanced solid tumor such as melanoma, head and neck, liver or kidney cancer. Sequencing was performed on CD4+ or CD8+ T cells sorted from blood, taken in a trial of the OX40 agonist ivuxolimab. Written as DNA, the CDR3 is TGTGCCAGCAGCGAGACTAGCGGGGGCTACACCGGGGAGCTGTTTTTT. The encoded protein is CASSETSGGYTGELFF.